This T cell receptor beta chain is drawn from a study of graft-versus-host responses after intestinal transplantation. Study-wide results and caveats: The study found high graft-versus-host to host-versus-graft clonal ratios in allografts of patients with graft-donor T cell macrochimerism.

Comment on this clone: The antigen remains unidentified.

This table comes from immunoSEQ multiplex PCR, and its TCRdb copy is limited to in-frame clones, with some not included. The table records around 100,000 clones, over 75% of them present only once. This CDR3 comprises 13 residues. Germline V gene lookup returns CDR1 PRHDT and CDR2 FYEKMQ (reference sequence). V was trimmed by 5 bases and J by 2 bases, leaving 9 bases between them. J is TRBJ2-5 and V is TRBV13; D remains unclear. Sample: unstimulated CD4+ T cells sorted from spleen or lymph node cells, taken before transplant. The sequence was obtained from a human donor who was the organ donor for an intestinal transplant. CDR3 loop: CASSPPTQETQYF. The CDR3 nucleotides read TGTGCCAGCAGCCCGCCTACACAAGAGACCCAGTACTTC.